The source of this TCR beta chain is a study of cytomegalovirus exposure and HLA in healthy donors. PCR employed 60 Vbeta and 13 Jbeta primers. Profiling relied on immunoSEQ multiplex PCR, and the TCRdb table lists in-frame clones only, not all of them. The sample consists of around 150,000 clones, 65% to 70% of them appearing once. The sequenced sample consisted of PBMCs. This clonotype was obtained from a woman younger than 30 in good health and CMV-seropositive.

The CDR3 loop reads CASSLVVGRGGYGYTF. The CDR3 bases are TGTGCCAGCAGTTTAGTGGTGGGGCGCGGCGGATATGGCTACACCTTC. The genes are TRBV28 and TRBJ1-2, with a weak D call TRBD1 (5 bases). V dropped 2 bases and J dropped 5 bases, with 18 bases sitting between them. This CDR3 region has 16 residues. Germline V CDR1 and CDR2: MDHEN, SYDVKM.